The 21 T cell receptor beta chains listed next were all sequenced from one sample in a study of neurological immune-mediated disorders. One entry per CDR3 protein, called by TCRdb with MiXCR from the 5' RACE reads. The top ten clones hold almost 8% of a sample with 28,000 or so distinct CDR3 sequences, 9.5% to 15% of them seen once. Sequencing was carried out using PBMCs. These receptors were collected from a man aged 60 to 75 in good health.

This clonotype has ten or more counts. The V and J genes are TRBV5-6 and TRBJ2-3, with D possibly TRBD1 on 5 matching bases. CDR1 is SGHDT, CDR2 YYEEEE, per germline. V was cut by 7 bases and J by 0 bases, with 6 bases left in between. This CDR3 is built from 12 residues. DNA for the CDR3: TGTGCCAGCGCAGGGAGCACAGATACGCAGTATTTT. Translated: CASAGSTDTQYF.

This clonotype was picked up a small number of times. This rearrangement joins TRBV7-8 to TRBJ2-1; D is unclear. Looked up from germline, CDR1 is SGHVS and CDR2 is FQNEAQ. V was clipped by 2 bases and J by 7 bases, with 12 bases between them. The CDR3 has 14 amino acids. The CDR3 DNA sequence: TGTGCCAGCAGCTTACAGACGTCAACGAATGAGCAGTTCTTC. Amino acid sequence: CASSLQTSTNEQFF.

The chain carries TRBV7-9 and TRBJ1-1, with 7 bases fitting TRBD1. The junction had 9 bases not matched to a gene; V was cut back by 5 bases and J by 3 bases. The CDR3 runs 15 residues. CDR1 and CDR2 from the germline V gene are SEHNR and FQNEAQ (reference sequence). Here the CDR3 reads CASSIGTASYTEAFF. For the CDR3, the DNA is TGTGCCAGCAGCATAGGGACAGCCTCTTACACTGAAGCTTTCTTT. Full variable domain (rest looked up from reference TRBV7-9 and TRBJ1-1): DTGVSQNPRHKITKRGQNVTFRCDPISEHNRLYWYRQTLGQGPEFLTYFQNEAQLEKSRLLSDRFSAERPKGSFSTLEIQRTEQGDSAMYLCASSIGTASYTEAFFGQGTRLTVV.

This clonotype was observed many times. The V and J genes are TRBV20-1 and TRBJ2-1, with D perhaps given as TRBD1 or TRBD2 (5 bases each). Germline V CDR1 and CDR2: DFQATT, SNEGSKA (reference sequence). V was trimmed by 6 bases and J by 1 base, leaving 13 bases between them. CDR3 length equals 14 residues. This chain's CDR3 is CSANRDASYNEQFF. The CDR3 DNA sequence: TGCAGTGCAAACCGGGACGCTTCCTACAATGAGCAGTTCTTC.

This clonotype was recorded at least ten times. The chain links TRBV2 to TRBJ2-1, with D tentatively TRBD1 (5 bases). The germline V and J ends were trimmed by 6 bases and 8 bases, with 11 bases remaining between them. Germline CDR1 reads SNHLY; CDR2 reads FYNNEI. The CDR3 runs 12 residues. This chain's CDR3 is CASRQGRDEQFF. The CDR3 bases are TGTGCCAGCAGGCAGGGTCGGGATGAGCAGTTCTTC. The full variable domain, completed using reference TRBV2 and TRBJ2-1, is EPEVTQTPSHQVTQMGQEVILRCVPISNHLYFYWYRQILGQKVEFLVSFYNNEISEKSEIFDDQFSVERPDGSNFTLKIRSTKLEDSAMYFCASRQGRDEQFFGPGTRLTVL.

This clonotype was counted at least ten times. This chain connects TRBV18 to TRBJ1-1; D perhaps matches TRBD1 (6 bases). Trimming took 2 bases from V and 4 from J, leaving 14 bases between them. The CDR3 sequence is 15 residues long. From germline, CDR1 is KGHSH and CDR2 LQKENI. The CDR3: CASSPSGGPGTEAFF. CDR3 nucleotide sequence: TGTGCCAGCTCACCATCTGGGGGGCCGGGCACTGAAGCTTTCTTT.

At least ten counts were recorded for this clonotype. V gene TRBV5-6 combines with J gene TRBJ2-5; 13 positions agree with TRBD2. The CDR3 is 14 residues long. The germline gives CDR1 SGHDT, CDR2 YYEEEE. Unmatched junction bases numbered 4, after V lost 6 bases and J lost 5 bases. CDR3 bases: TGTGCCAGCATACTAGCGGGGGGGCCGGAGACCCAGTACTTC. As protein: CASILAGGPETQYF.

This clonotype came up many times. The V and J genes are TRBV14 and TRBJ2-2, with D possibly matching TRBD2 (5 bases). This CDR3 comprises 17 residues. Germline V gene sequence: CDR1 SGHDN, CDR2 FVKESK. With 0 bases removed from V and 6 bases from J, the gap between germline ends came to 17 bases. CDR3 region: CASSQEFGVSPSGELFF. DNA of the CDR3: TGTGCCAGCAGCCAAGAGTTCGGGGTCAGTCCCTCCGGGGAGCTGTTTTTT.

This clonotype was recorded at least ten times. The gene calls are TRBV14 and TRBJ2-7; 11 bases align to TRBD1. The germline CDR1 and CDR2 sequences are SGHDN and FVKESK. The J segment lost 4 bases and the V segment lost 1 base, leaving 3 bases of the junction unmatched. This CDR3 region has 15 residues. CDR3 nucleotide sequence: TGTGCCAGCAGCCAAGGGACAGGGGGCTGGTACGAGCAGTACTTC. As protein: CASSQGTGGWYEQYF. The variable domain in full, with the rest retrieved from reference TRBV14 and TRBJ2-7, is EAGVTQFPSHSVIEKGQTVTLRCDPISGHDNLYWYRRVMGKEIKFLLHFVKESKQDESGMPNNRFLAERTGGTYSTLKVQPAELEDSGVYFCASSQGTGGWYEQYFGPGTRLTVT.

In its sample, this clonotype was seen many times. V gene TRBV2 combines with J gene TRBJ1-4; 7 bases match TRBD1. CDR3 length: 14 amino acids. The V segment lost 6 bases and the J segment 5 bases; nucleotides outside the gene matches: 6. Germline values: CDR1 SNHLY, CDR2 FYNNEI. The DNA of the CDR3 is TGTGCCAGCAGCCCGGACAGGCAGAATGAAAAACTGTTTTTT. It specifies CASSPDRQNEKLFF.

J is TRBJ2-1 and V is TRBV9; unclear D gene. Germline V gene lookup returns CDR1 SGDLS and CDR2 YYNGEE. The ends were cut back, 0 bases at V and 0 bases at J, with 10 bases in the middle. The CDR3 has 16 residues. As DNA, the CDR3 is TGTGCCAGCAGCGTAGTTAAGTTGAGCTCCTACAATGAGCAGTTCTTC. Its protein is CASSVVKLSSYNEQFF.

This clonotype was observed many times. The rearrangement uses TRBV20-1 and TRBJ2-5; 8 nucleotides line up with TRBD1. The V gene's germline CDR1 is DFQATT and CDR2 SNEGSKA (reference sequence). Trimming removed 6 bases from V and 0 bases from J; junction bases left unmatched: 9. The CDR3 length is 15 residues. The CDR3 region has the DNA TGCAGTGCCAGATTGGGGACAGGCAACCAAGAGACCCAGTACTTC. Its translation: CSARLGTGNQETQYF.

This clonotype was observed many times. The CDR3 bases are TGCAGTGCTAAGTTTGGGGGGGGGGACAATGAGCAGTTCTTC. Its translation: CSAKFGGGDNEQFF. The chain recombines TRBV20-1 with TRBJ2-1, with 7 bases matching TRBD2. CDR3 size: 14 residues. J lost 5 bases, V lost 4 bases, and 8 bases had no gene match. From germline, CDR1 is DFQATT and CDR2 SNEGSKA (reference sequence).

This clonotype was detected many times. This chain joins TRBV5-1 and TRBJ2-5; D is perhaps TRBD1 (6 bases). The CDR3 covers 15 residues. Trimming shortened V by 4 bases and J by 5 bases, and 18 bases separated the two germline ends. Per the germline V gene, CDR1 is SGHRS and CDR2 is YFSETQ. CDR3 amino acids: CASSPGAGAPETQYF. In DNA, the CDR3 is TGCGCCAGCAGCCCTGGGGCAGGGGCTCCGGAGACCCAGTACTTC.

This clonotype was found many times. The chain has TRBV15 and TRBJ1-5; TRBD1 matches at 11 bases. In germline, CDR1 is LNHNV, CDR2 YYDKDF (reference sequence). The CDR3 is 16 amino acids. Trimming removed 3 bases from V and 4 bases from J; junction bases left unmatched: 5. This CDR3 reads CATSRPGTGGNQPQHF. DNA of the CDR3: TGTGCCACCAGCAGGCCCGGGACAGGGGGTAATCAGCCCCAGCATTTT.

V gene TRBV20-1 combines with J gene TRBJ1-5; tentatively, D is TRBD1 (6 bases). V was pared by 4 bases and J by 6 bases, with 16 bases between. Germline CDR1 is DFQATT and CDR2 is SNEGSKA (reference sequence). The CDR3 spans 14 residues. CDR3 loop: CSAMPGVVIQPQHF. CDR3 coding DNA: TGCAGTGCTATGCCAGGGGTTGTGATTCAGCCCCAGCATTTT.

In its sample, this clonotype was seen many times. The rearrangement links TRBV4-3 to TRBJ2-7, with 9 bases matching TRBD2. The CDR3 loop spans 17 amino acids. The J segment lost 6 bases and the V segment lost 0 bases, leaving 12 bases of the junction unmatched. Germline lookup yields CDR1 LGHNA and CDR2 YSLEER. The CDR3 coding sequence is TGCGCCAGCAGCCAAGATTACCAGCGGGAGGTCCCTGGCGAGCAGTACTTC. Translated: CASSQDYQREVPGEQYF.

This clonotype was seen at least ten times. This chain joins TRBV6-5 and TRBJ1-2; D gene unclear. Germline lookup yields CDR1 MNHEY and CDR2 SVGAGI. V lost 5 bases to trimming and J lost 4 bases, with 14 bases between them. CDR3 length equals 14 residues. CDR3 sequence: CASSPWRSSYGYTF. CDR3 coding DNA: TGTGCCAGCAGTCCTTGGAGGAGTAGCTATGGCTACACCTTC.

This clonotype was seen at least ten times. This chain connects TRBV7-6 to TRBJ2-1, with TRBD2 matching over 13 bases. This CDR3 spans 16 amino acids. The germline V gene has CDR1 SGHVS and CDR2 FNYEAQ. Trimming took 1 base from V and 12 from J; bases not matched to a gene: 9. The CDR3 is CASSLGTRTSGSVQFF. For the CDR3, the DNA is TGTGCCAGCAGCTTAGGTACCCGGACTAGCGGGAGTGTGCAGTTCTTC.

As for this clonotype: Relative to the germline gene, one junction end is altered; a read error may explain this. V is TRBV5-1 and J is TRBJ2-7, with 14 bases aligning to TRBD2. This CDR3 has 15 amino acids. Germline V CDR1 and CDR2: SGHRS, YFSETQ. The CDR3 sequence: CANRSGTSGSYEQYF. DNA for the CDR3: TGCGCCAACAGGTCCGGGACTAGCGGGAGCTACGAACAGTACTTC.

This clonotype has only a few counts. The J gene is TRBJ2-3, the V gene TRBV7-2; TRBD1 might be the D (6 bases). CDR3 length: 14 residues. CDR1 is SGHTA and CDR2 is FQGNSA in the germline V gene. The V end was cut by 5 bases, the J end by 4 bases, with 13 bases between. The CDR3 sequence is CASSPQGGADTQYF. CDR3 DNA sequence: TGTGCCAGCAGCCCTCAAGGGGGAGCAGATACGCAGTATTTT.